The present entry profiles one T cell receptor beta chain with its context. Its target is not known. Some clones are missing from TCRdb's copy, which holds only in-frame ones; the method was immunoSEQ multiplex PCR. This table has 200,000 to 250,000 clones, about 93% appearing once. The data were taken from a study of T cell responses to AZD1222 COVID-19 vaccine. General observations from the study: The sample set comprised mostly white British donors with more females, and clonal diversity was possibly underestimated. Regions 160-218 and 743-854 held dominance among vaccine-associated CD4 TCRs, which spanned spike. Only after the peak T cell response were repertoires sampled. Variant regions that are unmutated are reportedly the target of nearly half of spike-specific TCRs.

The sequence was obtained from an adult in good health. Specimen: peripheral blood, collected on day 0 of MenACWY control vaccination.

The CDR3 is CASSATGGLGYTF. CDR3 nucleotide sequence: TGTGCCAGCAGCGCGACAGGGGGGTTAGGCTACACCTTC. The chain uses TRBV7-2 and TRBJ1-2; 9 nucleotides line up with TRBD1. V lost 5 bases, J lost 8 bases, and 6 bases stayed unmatched. This CDR3 is 13 amino acids long. The V gene's germline CDR1 is SGHTA and CDR2 FQGNSA.